These 22 T cell receptor beta chains came from one sample sequenced in a study of response to subunit inactivated influenza vaccine. TCRdb used MiXCR to reprocess the RT-PCR reads, holding one entry per CDR3 protein. The repertoire has 500,000 to 600,000 distinct CDR3 sequences, about 17% of them found once; the top ten carry approximately 3%. Source: CD4+ T cells sorted from PBMCs, taken less than 30 months after vaccination. Receptors were obtained from a man aged 50 to 75 who received an inactivated influenza vaccine.

This clonotype was seen only a few times. V and J are TRBV20-1 and TRBJ1-2; maybe TRBD1 (6 bases). The V and J ends lost 3 bases and 4 bases respectively, with 15 bases between them. The length of the CDR3 is 14 residues. The germline V gene has CDR1 DFQATT and CDR2 SNEGSKA (reference sequence). CDR3 loop: CSASGGPQLYGYTF. In DNA, the CDR3 is TGCAGTGCTAGCGGGGGGCCCCAGCTCTATGGCTACACCTTC.

This clonotype was seen more than once but under ten times. This sequence joins TRBV7-2 and TRBJ2-7; D is perhaps TRBD1 (6 bases). V lost 8 bases and J lost 5, with 13 bases in between. CDR3 length equals 12 residues. Germline values: CDR1 SGHTA, CDR2 FQGNSA. This CDR3 reads CASRTGSDEQYF. The CDR3 DNA reads as TGTGCCAGCCGAACAGGGAGCGACGAGCAGTACTTC.

The V call is TRBV30, the J call TRBJ2-2; 11 bases line up with TRBD2. This CDR3 is built from 15 residues. The junction had 5 bases not matched to a gene; V was cut back by 4 bases and J by 4 bases. Germline-derived CDR1 and CDR2 are GTSNPN and SVGIG (reference sequence). CDR3 protein: CAWNPGLAATGELFF. DNA for the CDR3: TGTGCCTGGAACCCGGGACTAGCGGCCACCGGGGAGCTGTTTTTT.

CDR3 residues: CASSPARENEQFF. The CDR3 DNA reads TGTGCCAGCAGCCCAGCTCGGGAAAATGAGCAGTTCTTC. The genes are TRBV7-3 and TRBJ2-1; perhaps TRBD2 as D (5 bases). Germline V CDR1 and CDR2: SGHTA, FQGTGA. The V gene lost 5 bases and the J gene lost 7 bases, with 12 bases spanning the gap. The CDR3 consists of 13 residues.

The chain combines TRBV28 with TRBJ2-3; D is possibly TRBD1 (5 bases). Trimming took 1 base from V and 2 from J, leaving 10 bases between them. CDR1 and CDR2 (germline): MDHEN, SYDVKM. CDR3 length equals 15 residues. The CDR3 is CASSLLPGPTDTQYF. In DNA, the CDR3 is TGTGCCAGCAGTTTATTGCCAGGGCCCACAGATACGCAGTATTTT. Full variable domain (outside the CDR3, taken from reference TRBV28 and TRBJ2-3): DVKVTQSSRYLVKRTGEKVFLECVQDMDHENMFWYRQDPGLGLRLIYFSYDVKMKEKGDIPEGYSVSREKKERFSLILESASTNQTSMYLCASSLLPGPTDTQYFGPGTRLTVL.

This clonotype was observed a handful of times. V gene TRBV15 combines with J gene TRBJ2-1; D is perhaps TRBD2 (5 bases). V lost 1 base and J 6 bases, leaving 22 bases between the germline ends. CDR3 length equals 18 residues. The germline V gene encodes CDR1 LNHNV and CDR2 YYDKDF (reference sequence). CDR3 in DNA: TGTGCCACCAGCAGAGGACTCCGATTCGGGGTTTTAGGCAATGAGCAGTTCTTC. Amino acids: CATSRGLRFGVLGNEQFF.

This clonotype was seen a few times. The rearrangement links TRBV28 to TRBJ2-7; possibly TRBD2 for D (5 bases). The V end lost 6 bases, the J end lost 3 bases, and 12 bases lay between the germline ends. Germline CDR1 reads MDHEN; CDR2 reads SYDVKM. The CDR3 has 13 amino acids. CDR3 sequence (DNA): TGTGCCAGCAGGCCGGGAAATTACTACGAGCAGTACTTC. Protein: CASRPGNYYEQYF.

The chain links TRBV4-3 to TRBJ1-1, with D maybe TRBD1 (6 bases). CDR1 LGHNA and CDR2 YSLEER come from the germline V gene. CDR3 length equals 16 residues. Trimming pared 0 bases from V and 5 bases from J, leaving 16 bases between. For the CDR3, the DNA is TGCGCCAGCAGCCAAGATCTCGCGGGGGCGCGGACTGAAGCTTTCTTT. Its translation: CASSQDLAGARTEAFF.

This clonotype was recorded a few times. CDR3 in amino acids: CSARVDRVSNQPQHF. The CDR3 DNA is TGCAGTGCTAGAGTGGACAGAGTTAGCAATCAGCCCCAGCATTTT. This chain connects TRBV20-1 to TRBJ1-5, with a tentative D call TRBD1 (6 bases). Germline V gene data show CDR1 as DFQATT and CDR2 as SNEGSKA (reference sequence). The CDR3 has 15 amino acids. V gave up 1 base and J gave up 0 bases, with 10 bases separating them.

The chain is built from TRBV7-8 and TRBJ2-1; unclear D gene. Germline assignment: CDR1 SGHVS and CDR2 FQNEAQ. The CDR3 contains 12 residues. V lost 5 bases, J lost 3 bases, and 5 bases lay in between. The CDR3 reads CASSTNYNEQFF. The DNA of the CDR3 is TGTGCCAGCAGCACAAACTACAATGAGCAGTTCTTC.

This clonotype was recorded at least ten times. This chain joins TRBV5-5 and TRBJ2-7; 7 nucleotides line up with TRBD1. This CDR3 is built from 15 residues. The J segment lost 2 bases and the V segment lost 4 bases, leaving 9 bases of the junction unmatched. CDR1 and CDR2 (germline): SGHKS, YYEKEE (reference sequence). CDR3 sequence reads: CASSLRQGITYEQYF. The DNA for the CDR3 is TGTGCCAGCAGCCTAAGACAGGGAATCACCTACGAGCAGTACTTC.

V is TRBV5-5 and J is TRBJ2-3; D uncertain. Germline V CDR1 and CDR2: SGHKS, YYEKEE (reference sequence). Trimming took 1 base from V and 2 from J, leaving 11 bases between them. The CDR3 has 15 residues. CDR3 loop: CASSLLATNTDTQYF. The CDR3 region has the DNA TGTGCCAGCAGCTTGTTGGCGACCAACACAGATACGCAGTATTTT.

This clonotype has just a few counts. This chain links TRBV10-2 with TRBJ2-2, with D possibly being TRBD2 (5 bases). Trimming took off 0 bases at V and 3 bases at J, with 17 bases between the two ends. The germline gives CDR1 WSHSY, CDR2 SAAADI. This CDR3 region has 18 residues. The CDR3 DNA reads as TGCGCCAGCAGTGAGTCGTCGATCGCGGGCCGGGACACCGGGGAGCTGTTTTTT. This codes for CASSESSIAGRDTGELFF.

This clonotype was seen a handful of times. V is TRBV7-2 and J is TRBJ2-1; TRBD2 matches at 10 bases. Germline values: CDR1 SGHTA, CDR2 FQGNSA. V lost 5 bases to trimming and J lost 10 bases; unmatched junction nucleotides: 8. This CDR3 has 14 residues. DNA for the CDR3: TGTGCCAGCAGCCCAGGACTAGCGGAGGGCGAGCAGTTCTTC. Translation: CASSPGLAEGEQFF.

This clonotype was seen many times. J is TRBJ1-5 and V is TRBV28; 9 nucleotides line up with TRBD1. Germline assignment: CDR1 MDHEN and CDR2 SYDVKM. J gave up 5 bases and V 8 bases, and 10 bases lay outside the gene matches. The length of the CDR3 is 15 residues. The CDR3 protein is CASDYTNRGHQPQHF. CDR3 DNA sequence: TGTGCCAGCGACTACACTAACAGGGGGCATCAGCCCCAGCATTTT. The full variable domain, with the rest looked up from reference TRBV28 and TRBJ1-5, is DVKVTQSSRYLVKRTGEKVFLECVQDMDHENMFWYRQDPGLGLRLIYFSYDVKMKEKGDIPEGYSVSREKKERFSLILESASTNQTSMYLCASDYTNRGHQPQHFGDGTRLSIL.

This chain links TRBV20-1 with TRBJ2-2; D is possibly TRBD1 (6 bases). This CDR3 spans 14 amino acids. Trimming cost V 6 bases and J 7 bases, with 18 bases left between them. Germline V gene lookup returns CDR1 DFQATT and CDR2 SNEGSKA (reference sequence). CDR3 loop: CSADQGSVSGELFF. Here the CDR3 DNA reads TGCAGTGCCGATCAGGGGTCGGTCAGCGGGGAGCTGTTTTTT.

This clonotype was seen only a few times. The chain couples TRBV7-2 to TRBJ2-2; unclear D gene. Germline CDR1 reads SGHTA; CDR2 reads FQGNSA. CDR3 length: 13 residues. With 5 bases removed from V and 6 bases from J, the gap between germline ends came to 10 bases. CDR3 in amino acids: CASSPRGAGELFF. CDR3 bases: TGTGCCAGCAGCCCCCGTGGGGCCGGGGAGCTGTTTTTT.

The chain is built from TRBV20-1 and TRBJ2-3; 10 bases map to TRBD2. Germline CDR1 is DFQATT and CDR2 is SNEGSKA (reference sequence). The CDR3 is 17 residues long. Trimming removed 6 bases from V and 3 bases from J; junction bases left unmatched: 15. CDR3 protein: CSASKAGGSLITDTQYF. The CDR3 coding sequence is TGCAGTGCCTCCAAAGCGGGAGGGAGTTTGATTACAGATACGCAGTATTTT.

At least ten counts were recorded for this clonotype. The CDR3 nucleotides read TGTGCCAGCAGCCAAGACAGTGGGAGTAGGGATGAAAAACTGTTTTTT. Translation: CASSQDSGSRDEKLFF. The rearrangement uses TRBV3-1 and TRBJ1-4, with D uncertain. CDR1 and CDR2 (germline): LGHDT, YNNKEL (reference sequence). The CDR3 runs to 16 residues. Trimming stripped 0 bases from V and 6 bases from J, with 14 bases between.

The table lists this clonotype with many counts. The chain employs TRBV29-1 and TRBJ2-1; a weak D match, TRBD1 (6 bases). V was shortened by 8 bases and J by 5 bases, with 19 bases between the two germline ends. CDR3 length equals 14 residues. Looked up from germline, CDR1 is SQVTM and CDR2 is ANQGSEA. CDR3 DNA: TGCAGCATGGGGGAACAGGGTAGGAACAATGAGCAGTTCTTC. It specifies CSMGEQGRNNEQFF.

This rearrangement joins TRBV24-1 to TRBJ2-2; 12 bases are a match to TRBD2. Germline V gene data show CDR1 as KGHDR and CDR2 as SFDVKD. This CDR3 region has 17 residues. With V trimmed by 1 base and J by 5 bases, 4 bases remained unmatched. CDR3 protein: CATSDFTGLAGTGELFF. DNA of the CDR3: TGTGCCACCAGTGATTTTACTGGACTAGCGGGAACCGGGGAGCTGTTTTTT.

This clonotype has only a few counts. The genes are TRBV13 and TRBJ2-1, with 7 bases matching TRBD2. In germline, CDR1 is PRHDT, CDR2 FYEKMQ (reference sequence). V shed 5 bases and J 7 bases; nucleotides not matched to a gene: 8. The CDR3 spans 14 residues. The CDR3 bases are TGTGCCAGCAGCGCGACGGGAGGTGGGAATGAGCAGTTCTTC. The encoded protein is CASSATGGGNEQFF.